This T cell receptor (beta chain) emerged from a study of T cells in Graves' hyperthyroidism and ophthalmopathy. An absence of ophthalmopathy progression within 18 months meant stable Graves' hyperthyroidism. The germline V and J ends were trimmed by 3 bases and 1 base, with 7 bases remaining between them. The CDR3 totals 13 residues. Germline CDR1 SGHRS, CDR2 YFSETQ. This clonotype has just a few counts. TCR beta CDR3 regions were amplified from RNA transcripts. When the TCR CDR3 underwent first-round RT-PCR, the HTBI primer set was used. TCRdb re-analysed the multiplex PCR reads in MiXCR, keeping a single row per CDR3 protein. Counted here are 600,000 to 900,000 distinct CDR3 sequences, around 15% occurring once; the ten biggest clones make up approximately 8%.

The receptor comes from a man between 18 and 35 years old with Graves' hyperthyroidism. The sample consisted of blood. The chain joins TRBV5-1 to TRBJ1-1, with D hard to call. The CDR3 DNA is TGCGCCAGCAGCTGGGCCGGGAACACTGAAGCTTTCTTT. The encoded protein is CASSWAGNTEAFF.